The 26 T cell receptor beta chains given below trace back to one sample, sequenced in a study of OX40 agonist ivuxolimab in advanced cancers. Measured with immunoSEQ multiplex PCR; TCRdb has only the in-frame clones, and not every one. The table has some 97,000 clones, 75% to 95% seen once. The specimen comprised CD4+ or CD8+ T cells sorted from blood, sampled in a trial of the OX40 agonist ivuxolimab. Receptor source: an adult with an advanced solid tumor such as melanoma, head and neck, liver or kidney cancer.

The chain links TRBV5-1 to TRBJ2-2; 7 bases map to TRBD1. Unmatched junction bases numbered 4, after V lost 5 bases and J lost 3 bases. The CDR3 totals 14 residues. Germline CDR1 is SGHRS and CDR2 is YFSETQ. CDR3 loop: CASRQGYDTGELFF. CDR3 coding DNA: TGCGCCAGCAGACAGGGGTACGACACCGGGGAGCTGTTTTTT. Combining the CDR3 with reference TRBV5-1 and TRBJ2-2 gives the whole variable domain KAGVTQTPRYLIKTRGQQVTLSCSPISGHRSVSWYQQTPGQGLQFLFEYFSETQRNKGNFPGRFSGRQFSNSRSEMNVSTLELGDSALYLCASRQGYDTGELFFGEGSRLTVL.

The chain links TRBV7-2 to TRBJ2-3, with D possibly being TRBD2 (6 bases). Trimming removed 1 base at V and 4 bases at J, with 21 bases between. In germline, CDR1 is SGHTA, CDR2 FQGNSA. The CDR3 totals 18 residues. CDR3 amino acids: CASSLEWVSGRGADTQYF. CDR3 coding DNA: TGTGCCAGCAGCTTAGAATGGGTTAGCGGCCGAGGCGCAGATACGCAGTATTTT.

The V and J genes are TRBV18 and TRBJ2-5; 11 positions agree with TRBD2. This CDR3 comprises 16 residues. V was pared by 6 bases and J by 4 bases, with 10 bases of the junction left unmatched. Germline V gene lookup returns CDR1 KGHSH and CDR2 LQKENI. CDR3: CASSPSTSGSGETQYF. The CDR3 DNA reads TGTGCCAGCTCTCCCTCCACTAGCGGGAGTGGAGAGACCCAGTACTTC.

The chain recombines TRBV9 with TRBJ2-7; D call uncertain. CDR3 size: 14 residues. V shed 2 bases and J shed 0 bases, with 9 bases lying between them. Germline CDR1 reads SGDLS; CDR2 reads YYNGEE. In DNA form, the CDR3 reads TGTGCCAGCAGCGTCGGCTCCAGCTCCTACGAGCAGTACTTC. Translation: CASSVGSSSYEQYF.

J is TRBJ1-1 and V is TRBV2; D is possibly TRBD1 (5 bases). Trimming cost V 2 bases and J 1 base, with 8 bases left between them. The CDR3 sequence is 14 residues long. CDR1 SNHLY and CDR2 FYNNEI come from the germline V gene. CDR3 bases: TGTGCCAGCAGTGAATTAACAGGGAACACTGAAGCTTTCTTT. It is translated as CASSELTGNTEAFF. Complete variable domain (other parts from reference TRBV2 and TRBJ1-1): EPEVTQTPSHQVTQMGQEVILRCVPISNHLYFYWYRQILGQKVEFLVSFYNNEISEKSEIFDDQFSVERPDGSNFTLKIRSTKLEDSAMYFCASSELTGNTEAFFGQGTRLTVV.

V and J are TRBV5-1 and TRBJ2-1; 8 positions match TRBD1. In germline, CDR1 is SGHRS, CDR2 YFSETQ. The CDR3 loop spans 15 amino acids. Losses at the gene ends were 4 bases for V and 10 bases for J; bases not matched to a gene: 13. CDR3 amino acids: CASSPLGQGIYEQFF. In nucleotides, the CDR3 is TGCGCCAGCAGCCCATTAGGACAGGGTATCTACGAGCAGTTCTTC. Drawing the rest from reference TRBV5-1 and TRBJ2-1, the complete variable domain is KAGVTQTPRYLIKTRGQQVTLSCSPISGHRSVSWYQQTPGQGLQFLFEYFSETQRNKGNFPGRFSGRQFSNSRSEMNVSTLELGDSALYLCASSPLGQGIYEQFFGPGTRLTVL.

This chain connects TRBV27 to TRBJ1-4; D possibly corresponds to TRBD1 (5 bases). Germline CDR1 MNHEY, CDR2 SMNVEV (reference sequence). The length of the CDR3 is 13 residues. With 8 bases removed from V and 8 bases from J, the gap between germline ends came to 15 bases. CDR3 residues: CASARQGGEKLFF. CDR3 DNA: TGTGCCAGCGCTCGTCAGGGTGGGGAAAAACTGTTTTTT.

The chain couples TRBV4-1 to TRBJ1-2, with a possible D match to TRBD1 (6 bases). Germline loops: CDR1 MGHRA, CDR2 YSYEKL. The CDR3 is 15 residues long. The V and J ends lost 0 bases and 2 bases respectively, with 10 bases between them. The CDR3 sequence is CASSQDGRGNYGYTF. In DNA form, the CDR3 reads TGCGCCAGCAGCCAAGATGGGAGGGGGAACTATGGCTACACCTTC.

V is TRBV19 and J is TRBJ2-7, with D perhaps TRBD2 (6 bases). The CDR3 spans 13 residues. The germline CDR1 and CDR2 sequences are LNHDA and SQIVND (reference sequence). Trimming shortened V by 3 bases and J by 2 bases, and 8 bases separated the two germline ends. The CDR3 loop reads CASSMTRAYEQYF. CDR3 DNA: TGTGCCAGTAGTATGACTAGAGCCTACGAGCAGTACTTC.

V and J are TRBV7-8 and TRBJ2-2; D assignment may be TRBD1 or TRBD2 (5 bases each). Looked up from germline, CDR1 is SGHVS and CDR2 is FQNEAQ. The CDR3 loop spans 14 amino acids. Trimming removed 5 bases at V and 8 bases at J, with 15 bases between. This chain's CDR3 is CASSEGFTEGELFF. In DNA form, the CDR3 reads TGTGCCAGCAGCGAGGGGTTTACGGAGGGGGAGCTGTTTTTT.

This chain connects TRBV28 to TRBJ2-7, with 9 bases aligning to TRBD1. V dropped 6 bases and J dropped 1; count of bases not matched to a gene: 1. CDR1 is MDHEN and CDR2 is SYDVKM in the germline V gene. The CDR3 is 13 amino acids. The CDR3 bases are TGTGCCAGCAGGGGACAGGGATCCTACGAGCAGTACTTC. This gives the protein CASRGQGSYEQYF.

V is TRBV6-1 and J is TRBJ2-5; the D call may be TRBD1 or TRBD2 (5 bases each). Trimming left V 3 bases short and J 3 bases short, with 14 bases between. Germline CDR1 and CDR2: MNHNS and SASEGT. The CDR3 sequence is 15 residues long. CDR3 sequence reads: CASSDPGRSEETQYF. The CDR3 nucleotides are TGTGCCAGCAGTGATCCGGGACGCTCAGAAGAGACCCAGTACTTC.

This clone is a singleton in its sample. The chain uses TRBV9 and TRBJ2-6; D gene ambiguous. The V end was cut by 0 bases, the J end by 4 bases, with 8 bases between. Germline V lookup: CDR1 SGDLS, CDR2 YYNGEE. CDR3 length: 15 amino acids. The DNA of the CDR3 is TGTGCCAGCAGCGTAGCAGGTAGCGGGGCCAACGTCCTGACTTTC. Translation: CASSVAGSGANVLTF.

The chain has TRBV6-5 and TRBJ1-1, with D unresolved. The V end lost 2 bases, the J end lost 1 base, and 5 bases lay between the germline ends. In germline, CDR1 is MNHEY, CDR2 SVGAGI. The CDR3 loop spans 13 amino acids. CDR3 sequence: CASSYRQNTEAFF. The CDR3 nucleotides are TGTGCCAGCAGTTACAGGCAGAACACTGAAGCTTTCTTT.

The V and J genes are TRBV18 and TRBJ2-7, with D perhaps matching TRBD1 or TRBD2 (5 bases each). V gave up 2 bases and J gave up 6 bases, with 8 bases separating them. CDR1 is KGHSH, CDR2 LQKENI, per germline. This CDR3 has 12 amino acids. CDR3 sequence: CASSPGTGEQYF. In DNA form, the CDR3 reads TGTGCCAGCTCACCAGGGACGGGCGAGCAGTACTTC. The variable domain in full, with the rest retrieved from reference TRBV18 and TRBJ2-7, is NAGVMQNPRHLVRRRGQEARLRCSPMKGHSHVYWYRQLPEEGLKFMVYLQKENIIDESGMPKERFSAEFPKEGPSILRIQQVVRGDSAAYFCASSPGTGEQYFGPGTRLTVT.

The V and J genes are TRBV30 and TRBJ1-4; no definite D call. CDR3 length: 13 amino acids. The germline V gene encodes CDR1 GTSNPN and CDR2 SVGIG (reference sequence). The V gene lost 6 bases and the J gene lost 2 bases, with 10 bases spanning the gap. As DNA, the CDR3 is TGTGCCTGTGCAGGAAGTACTAATGAAAAACTGTTTTTT. Protein product: CACAGSTNEKLFF.

The count of this clone is one. V gene TRBV19 combines with J gene TRBJ2-7; D unresolved. The ends were cut back, 3 bases at V and 0 bases at J, with 12 bases in the middle. Per the germline V gene, CDR1 is LNHDA and CDR2 is SQIVND (reference sequence). The CDR3 covers 15 residues. The CDR3 DNA reads as TGTGCCAGTAGTATGGCGGCAACTCGCTCCTACGAGCAGTACTTC. Translation: CASSMAATRSYEQYF.

The rearrangement links TRBV29-1 to TRBJ2-3, with D hard to call. The V end was cut by 6 bases, the J end by 3 bases, with 10 bases between. CDR3 length equals 12 residues. In germline, CDR1 is SQVTM, CDR2 ANQGSEA. CDR3 nucleotides: TGCAGCGTAATTAGAGCGACAGATACGCAGTATTTT. Protein: CSVIRATDTQYF.

V usage is TRBV7-9 and J usage is TRBJ2-3; D is unresolved. Trimming pared 8 bases from V and 4 bases from J, leaving 13 bases between. This CDR3 is 13 amino acids long. Looked up from germline, CDR1 is SEHNR and CDR2 is FQNEAQ (reference sequence). CDR3 in amino acids: CASSPVYPDTQYF. CDR3 sequence (DNA): TGTGCCAGCTCTCCGGTATACCCAGATACGCAGTATTTT.

The V and J genes are TRBV6-1 and TRBJ2-6; 9 nucleotides align to TRBD1. Germline V gene data show CDR1 as MNHNS and CDR2 as SASEGT. The CDR3 covers 16 residues. V trimming: 4 bases; J trimming: 3 bases; junction bases outside the gene matches: 4. Here the CDR3 DNA reads TGTGCCAGCAGTGCACAGGGGGCATATGGGGCCAACGTCCTGACTTTC. Its translation: CASSAQGAYGANVLTF.

The chain links TRBV5-5 to TRBJ1-4; the D gene is possibly TRBD1 (5 bases). V lost 4 bases and J lost 2, with 15 bases in between. Per germline, CDR1 SGHKS and CDR2 YYEKEE (reference sequence). The CDR3 covers 16 residues. The CDR3: CASSTGEGPTNEKLFF. CDR3 sequence (DNA): TGTGCCAGCAGCACGGGGGAGGGGCCGACTAATGAAAAACTGTTTTTT.

This clone was detected only a few times. J is TRBJ2-7 and V is TRBV5-1; 9 nucleotides line up with TRBD1. Trimming at V came to 7 bases and at J to 1 base, leaving 6 bases not matched to a gene. The germline CDR1 and CDR2 sequences are SGHRS and YFSETQ. The CDR3 is 14 amino acids. The CDR3 DNA sequence: TGCGCCAGCCGAACAGGGGGCAATTCCTACGAGCAGTACTTC. Its protein is CASRTGGNSYEQYF.

The rearrangement uses TRBV7-2 and TRBJ2-7, with D hard to call. Between the trimmed V and J ends, which lost 1 base and 2 bases, there was a span of 6 bases. There are 13 residues in the CDR3. Germline-derived CDR1 and CDR2 are SGHTA and FQGNSA. The CDR3 sequence is CASSLGRPYEQYF. The CDR3, as DNA: TGTGCCAGCAGCTTAGGTAGACCCTACGAGCAGTACTTC.

V usage is TRBV9 and J usage is TRBJ2-1; D not certain. Trimming pared 0 bases from V and 9 bases from J, leaving 4 bases between. The CDR3 is 11 residues long. Germline loops: CDR1 SGDLS, CDR2 YYNGEE. CDR3 sequence reads: CASSVAGEQFF. The CDR3 nucleotides are TGTGCCAGCAGCGTAGCGGGTGAGCAGTTCTTC.

This chain joins TRBV18 and TRBJ1-1, with D uncertain. The V gene lost 2 bases and the J gene lost 0 bases, with 4 bases spanning the gap. Germline V gives CDR1 KGHSH, CDR2 LQKENI. There are 13 residues in the CDR3. The CDR3 DNA reads TGTGCCAGCTCACCAAGTCTGAACACTGAAGCTTTCTTT. Encoded protein: CASSPSLNTEAFF.

This clone was seen a single time. The CDR3 DNA sequence: TGTGCCATCAAGGCGGGGGACAACAAGAATGAGCAGTTCTTC. This gives the protein CAIKAGDNKNEQFF. The rearrangement links TRBV28 to TRBJ2-1; perhaps TRBD2 as D (7 bases). The germline V gene encodes CDR1 MDHEN and CDR2 SYDVKM. V lost 10 bases to trimming and J lost 7 bases, with 20 bases between them. The CDR3 sequence is 14 residues long.